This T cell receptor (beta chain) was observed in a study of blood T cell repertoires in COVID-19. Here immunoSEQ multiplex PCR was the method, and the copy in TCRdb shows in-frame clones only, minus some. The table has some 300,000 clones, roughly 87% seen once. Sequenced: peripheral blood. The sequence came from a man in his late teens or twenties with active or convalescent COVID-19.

The CDR3 nucleotides are TGCGCCAGCAGCCCCCGGGCTGGGACAGGGTACGAGCAGTACTTC. Its translation: CASSPRAGTGYEQYF. J is TRBJ2-7 and V is TRBV4-1, with 9 bases identical to TRBD1. CDR1 is MGHRA and CDR2 is YSYEKL in the germline V gene. CDR3 length equals 15 residues. V shed 4 bases, J shed 4 bases, and the junction held 8 bases outside the gene matches.